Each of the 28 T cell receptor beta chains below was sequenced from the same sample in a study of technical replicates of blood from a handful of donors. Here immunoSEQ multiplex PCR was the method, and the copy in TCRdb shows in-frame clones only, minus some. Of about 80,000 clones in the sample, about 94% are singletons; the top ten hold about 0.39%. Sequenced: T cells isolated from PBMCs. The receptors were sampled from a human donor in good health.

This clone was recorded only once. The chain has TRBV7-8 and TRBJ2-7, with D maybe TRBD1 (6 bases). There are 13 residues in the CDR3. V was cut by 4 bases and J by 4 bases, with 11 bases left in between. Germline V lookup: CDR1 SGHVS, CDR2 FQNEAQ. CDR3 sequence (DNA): TGTGCCAGCAGCTCACAGACAGGATACGAGCAGTACTTC. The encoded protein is CASSSQTGYEQYF.

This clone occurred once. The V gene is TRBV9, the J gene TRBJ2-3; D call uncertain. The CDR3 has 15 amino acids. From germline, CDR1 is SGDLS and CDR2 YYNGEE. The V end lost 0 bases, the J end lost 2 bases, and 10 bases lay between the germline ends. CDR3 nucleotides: TGTGCCAGCAGCGTAGATGGCTCAATCACAGATACGCAGTATTTT. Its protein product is CASSVDGSITDTQYF. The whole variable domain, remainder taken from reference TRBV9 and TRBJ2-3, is DSGVTQTPKHLITATGQRVTLRCSPRSGDLSVYWYQQSLDQGLQFLIQYYNGEERAKGNILERFSAQQFPDLHSELNLSSLELGDSALYFCASSVDGSITDTQYFGPGTRLTVL.

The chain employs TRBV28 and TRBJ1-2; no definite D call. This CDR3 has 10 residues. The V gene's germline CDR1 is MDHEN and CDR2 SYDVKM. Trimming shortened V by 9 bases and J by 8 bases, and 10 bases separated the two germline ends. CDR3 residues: CASYGGGYTF. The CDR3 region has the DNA TGTGCCAGTTACGGAGGGGGCTACACCTTC.

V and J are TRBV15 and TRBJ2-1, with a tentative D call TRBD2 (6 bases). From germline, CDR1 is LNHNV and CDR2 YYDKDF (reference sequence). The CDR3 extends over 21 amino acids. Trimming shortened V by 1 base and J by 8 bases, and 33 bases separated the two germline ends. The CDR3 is CATSRAYDVFVATSRDHEQFF. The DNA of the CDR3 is TGTGCCACCAGCAGAGCTTACGATGTATTTGTAGCGACTAGTAGGGACCATGAGCAGTTCTTC.

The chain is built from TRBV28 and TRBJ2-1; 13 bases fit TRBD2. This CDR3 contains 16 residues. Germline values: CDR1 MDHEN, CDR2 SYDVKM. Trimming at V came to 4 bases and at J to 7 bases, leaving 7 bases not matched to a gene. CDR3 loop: CASSSPPGLAGNEQFF. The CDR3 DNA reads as TGTGCCAGCAGTTCCCCCCCGGGACTAGCGGGGAATGAGCAGTTCTTC.

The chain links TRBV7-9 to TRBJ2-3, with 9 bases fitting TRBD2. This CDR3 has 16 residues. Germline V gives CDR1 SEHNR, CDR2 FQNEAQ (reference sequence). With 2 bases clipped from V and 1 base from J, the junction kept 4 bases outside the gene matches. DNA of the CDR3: TGTGCCAGCAGCTTATCCGGGACTAGCCGCACAGATACGCAGTATTTT. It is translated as CASSLSGTSRTDTQYF.

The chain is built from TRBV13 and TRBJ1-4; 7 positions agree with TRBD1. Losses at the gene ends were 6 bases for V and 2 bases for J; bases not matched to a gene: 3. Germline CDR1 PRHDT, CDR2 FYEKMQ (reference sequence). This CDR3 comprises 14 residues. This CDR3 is CASRSTGTNEKLFF. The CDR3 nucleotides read TGTGCCAGCAGGTCGACAGGGACTAATGAAAAACTGTTTTTT.

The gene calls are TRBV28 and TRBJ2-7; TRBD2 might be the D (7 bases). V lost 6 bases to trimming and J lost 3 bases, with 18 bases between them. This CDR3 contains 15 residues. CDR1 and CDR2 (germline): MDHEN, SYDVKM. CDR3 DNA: TGTGCCAGCAGCCCCCGGGGGGCCGGAGGCTACGAGCAGTACTTC. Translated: CASSPRGAGGYEQYF.

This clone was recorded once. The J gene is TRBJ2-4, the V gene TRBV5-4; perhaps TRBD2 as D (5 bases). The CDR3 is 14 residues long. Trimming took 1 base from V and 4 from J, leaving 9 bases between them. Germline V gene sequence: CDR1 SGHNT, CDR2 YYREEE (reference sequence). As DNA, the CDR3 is TGTGCCAGCAGCTTGCCGGGGAGTAAAAACATTCAGTACTTC. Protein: CASSLPGSKNIQYF.

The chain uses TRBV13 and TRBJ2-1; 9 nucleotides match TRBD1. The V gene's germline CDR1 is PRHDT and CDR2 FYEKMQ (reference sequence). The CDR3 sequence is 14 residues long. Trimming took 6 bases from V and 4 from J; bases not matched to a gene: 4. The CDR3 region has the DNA TGTGCCAGCAGATCCGGGACAGGGTACAATGAGCAGTTCTTC. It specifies CASRSGTGYNEQFF.

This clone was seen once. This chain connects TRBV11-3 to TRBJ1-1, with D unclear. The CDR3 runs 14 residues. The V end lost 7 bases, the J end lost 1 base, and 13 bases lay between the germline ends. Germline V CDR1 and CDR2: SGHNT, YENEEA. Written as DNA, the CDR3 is TGTGCCAGCAAGGAGGGAGTGTGGAACACTGAAGCTTTCTTT. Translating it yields CASKEGVWNTEAFF.

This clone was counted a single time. In DNA, the CDR3 is TGTGCCAGTATGAGTGGGACTAGCCCATACCCAGAGACCCAGTACTTC. Translating gives CASMSGTSPYPETQYF. The rearrangement joins TRBV19 to TRBJ2-5, with 9 bases aligning to TRBD2. Trimming cost V 7 bases and J 4 bases; bases outside gene matches: 13. The CDR3 spans 16 residues. CDR1 is LNHDA, CDR2 SQIVND, per germline (reference sequence).

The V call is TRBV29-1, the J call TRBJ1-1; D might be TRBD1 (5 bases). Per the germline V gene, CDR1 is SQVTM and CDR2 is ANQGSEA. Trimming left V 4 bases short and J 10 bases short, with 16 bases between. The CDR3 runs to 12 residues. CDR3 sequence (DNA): TGCAGCGTTGTAGGACATCGCCTCACAGCTTTCTTT. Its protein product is CSVVGHRLTAFF.

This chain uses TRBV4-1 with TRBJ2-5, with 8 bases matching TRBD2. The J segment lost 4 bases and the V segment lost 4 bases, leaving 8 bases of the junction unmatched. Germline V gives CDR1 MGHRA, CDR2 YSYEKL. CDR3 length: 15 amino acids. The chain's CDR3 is CASSLLAGTAETQYF. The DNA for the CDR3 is TGCGCCAGCAGCCTGCTAGCGGGCACGGCAGAGACCCAGTACTTC.

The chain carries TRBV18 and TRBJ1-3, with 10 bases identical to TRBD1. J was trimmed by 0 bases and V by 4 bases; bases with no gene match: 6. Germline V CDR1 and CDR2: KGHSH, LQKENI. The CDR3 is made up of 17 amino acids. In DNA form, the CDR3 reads TGTGCCAGCTCACTAGGGACAGGGGACCACTCTGGAAACACCATATATTTT. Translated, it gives CASSLGTGDHSGNTIYF.

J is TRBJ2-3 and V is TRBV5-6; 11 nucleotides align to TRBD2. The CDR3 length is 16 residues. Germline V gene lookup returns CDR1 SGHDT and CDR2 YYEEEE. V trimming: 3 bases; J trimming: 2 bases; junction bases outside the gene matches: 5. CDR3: CASSWRLAGHTDTQYF. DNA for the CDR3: TGTGCCAGCAGCTGGCGACTAGCGGGACACACAGATACGCAGTATTTT.

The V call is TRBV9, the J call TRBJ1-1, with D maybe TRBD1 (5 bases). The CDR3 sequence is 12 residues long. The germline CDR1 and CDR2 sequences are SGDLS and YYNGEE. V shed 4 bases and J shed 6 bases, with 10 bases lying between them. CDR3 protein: CASSLAGAEAFF. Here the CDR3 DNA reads TGTGCCAGCAGCCTTGCGGGGGCTGAAGCTTTCTTT.

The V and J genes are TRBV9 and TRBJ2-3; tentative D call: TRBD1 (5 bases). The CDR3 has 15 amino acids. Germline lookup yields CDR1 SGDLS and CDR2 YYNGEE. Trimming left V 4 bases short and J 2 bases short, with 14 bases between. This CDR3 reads CASSSVVGHTDTQYF. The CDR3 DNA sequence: TGTGCCAGCAGCTCGGTGGTGGGGCACACAGATACGCAGTATTTT.

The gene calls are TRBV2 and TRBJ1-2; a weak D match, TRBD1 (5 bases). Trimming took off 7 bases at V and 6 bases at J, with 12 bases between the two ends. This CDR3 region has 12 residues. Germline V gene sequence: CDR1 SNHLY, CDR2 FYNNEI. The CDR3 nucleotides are TGTGCCAGCAAGGCGACAGAAGATGGCTACACCTTC. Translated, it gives CASKATEDGYTF.

DNA for the CDR3: TGTGCCAGCAGCCAGGGGAGTCAGCCCCAGCATTTT. It yields the protein CASSQGSQPQHF. The rearrangement links TRBV27 to TRBJ1-5; D may be TRBD1 (6 bases). From germline, CDR1 is MNHEY and CDR2 SMNVEV (reference sequence). Between the trimmed V and J ends, which lost 6 bases and 6 bases, there was a span of 9 bases. The CDR3 runs 12 residues.

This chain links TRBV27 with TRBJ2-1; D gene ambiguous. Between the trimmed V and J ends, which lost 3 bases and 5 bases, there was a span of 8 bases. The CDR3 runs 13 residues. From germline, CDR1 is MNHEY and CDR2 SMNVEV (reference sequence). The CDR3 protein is CASSFAQDNEQFF. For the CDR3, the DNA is TGTGCCAGCAGTTTTGCTCAGGACAATGAGCAGTTCTTC.

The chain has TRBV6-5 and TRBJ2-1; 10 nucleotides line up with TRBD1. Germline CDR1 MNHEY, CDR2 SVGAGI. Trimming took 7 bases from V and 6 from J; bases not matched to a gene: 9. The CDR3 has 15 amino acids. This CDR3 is CASNLGGQGFNEQFF. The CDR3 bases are TGTGCCAGCAATCTCGGGGGACAGGGGTTCAATGAGCAGTTCTTC.

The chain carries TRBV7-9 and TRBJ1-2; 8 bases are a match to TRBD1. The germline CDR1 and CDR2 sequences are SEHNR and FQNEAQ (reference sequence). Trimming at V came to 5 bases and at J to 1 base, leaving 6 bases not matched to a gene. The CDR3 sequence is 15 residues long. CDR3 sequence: CASSPTGGFNYGYTF. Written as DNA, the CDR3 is TGTGCCAGCAGCCCAACAGGGGGTTTTAACTATGGCTACACCTTC.

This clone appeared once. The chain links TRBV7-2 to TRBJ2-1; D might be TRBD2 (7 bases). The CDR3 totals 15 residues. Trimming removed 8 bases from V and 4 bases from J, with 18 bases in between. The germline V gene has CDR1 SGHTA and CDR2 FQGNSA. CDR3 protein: CASDLGGPSYNEQFF. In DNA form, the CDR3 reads TGTGCCAGCGACTTGGGGGGGCCCTCGTACAATGAGCAGTTCTTC.

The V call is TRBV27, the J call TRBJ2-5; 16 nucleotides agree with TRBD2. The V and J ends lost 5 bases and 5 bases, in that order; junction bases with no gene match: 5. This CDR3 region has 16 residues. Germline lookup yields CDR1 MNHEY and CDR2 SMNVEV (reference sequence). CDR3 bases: TGTGCCAGCAGTCCGGGACTAGCGGGAGGGAGTGAGACCCAGTACTTC. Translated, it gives CASSPGLAGGSETQYF.

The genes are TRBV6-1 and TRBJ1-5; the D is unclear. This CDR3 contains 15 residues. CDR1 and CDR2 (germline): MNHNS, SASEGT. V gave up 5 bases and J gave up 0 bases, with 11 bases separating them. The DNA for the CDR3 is TGTGCCAGCAGTCCAAGGGAGGGTAGCAATCAGCCCCAGCATTTT. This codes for CASSPREGSNQPQHF.

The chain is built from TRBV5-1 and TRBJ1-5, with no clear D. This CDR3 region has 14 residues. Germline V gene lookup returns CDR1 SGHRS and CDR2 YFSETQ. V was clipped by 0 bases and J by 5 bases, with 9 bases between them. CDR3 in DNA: TGCGCCAGCAGCTTGGTGGAGGGCCATCAGCCCCAGCATTTT. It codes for CASSLVEGHQPQHF.

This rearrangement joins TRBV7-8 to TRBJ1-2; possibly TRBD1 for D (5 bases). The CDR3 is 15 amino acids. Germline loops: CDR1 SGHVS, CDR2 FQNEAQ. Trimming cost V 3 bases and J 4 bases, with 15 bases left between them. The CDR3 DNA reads TGTGCCAGCAGCTTTCTTAGGGGCACCCGCTATGGCTACACCTTC. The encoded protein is CASSFLRGTRYGYTF.